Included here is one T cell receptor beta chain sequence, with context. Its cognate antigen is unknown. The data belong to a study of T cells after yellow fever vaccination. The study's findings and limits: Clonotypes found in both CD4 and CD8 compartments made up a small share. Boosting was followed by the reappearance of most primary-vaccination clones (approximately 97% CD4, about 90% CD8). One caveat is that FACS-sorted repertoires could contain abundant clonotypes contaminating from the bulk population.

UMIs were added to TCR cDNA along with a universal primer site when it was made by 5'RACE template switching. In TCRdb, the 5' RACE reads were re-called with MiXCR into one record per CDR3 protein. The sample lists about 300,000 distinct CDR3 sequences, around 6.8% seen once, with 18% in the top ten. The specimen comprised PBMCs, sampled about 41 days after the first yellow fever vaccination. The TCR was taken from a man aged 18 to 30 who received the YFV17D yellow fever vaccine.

In nucleotides, the CDR3 is TGCAGCGCCGCGTTCGGGGAAGCTTTCTTT. Its protein is CSAAFGEAFF. This chain joins TRBV29-1 and TRBJ1-1; D is uncertain. CDR3 length: 10 residues. V lost 7 bases and J lost 8, with 11 bases in between. CDR1 and CDR2 (germline): SQVTM, ANQGSEA.